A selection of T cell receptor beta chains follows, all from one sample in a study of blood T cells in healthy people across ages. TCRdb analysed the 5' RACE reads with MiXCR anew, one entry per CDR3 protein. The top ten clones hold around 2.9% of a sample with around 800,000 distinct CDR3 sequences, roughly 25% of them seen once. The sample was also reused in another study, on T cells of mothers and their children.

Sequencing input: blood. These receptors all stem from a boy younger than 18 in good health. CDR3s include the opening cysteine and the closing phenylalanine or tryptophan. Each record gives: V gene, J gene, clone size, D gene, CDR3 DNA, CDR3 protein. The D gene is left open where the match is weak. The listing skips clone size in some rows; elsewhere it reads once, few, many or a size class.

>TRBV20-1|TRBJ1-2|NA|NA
TGCAGTGCTGCCTTTGGGGATGGCTACACCTTC
CSAAFGDGYTF
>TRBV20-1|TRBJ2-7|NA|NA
TGCAGTGCTCAGCCCCAGGGACACGGAAGCTACGAGCAGTACTTC
CSAQPQGHGSYEQYF
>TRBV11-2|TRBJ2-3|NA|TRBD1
TGTGCCAGCAGCCTGGGACAGGGGGGCACGAATACGCAGTATTTT
CASSLGQGGTNTQYF
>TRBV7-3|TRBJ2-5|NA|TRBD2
TGTGCCAGCAGCTTACTTCCCGGACTAGCGGGGGGTAAGCAAGAGACCCAGTACTTC
CASSLLPGLAGGKQETQYF
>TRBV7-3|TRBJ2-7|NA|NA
TGTGCCAGCAGCTTAGGGGTTAGCGGCCCAGAATACTCCTACGAGCAGTACTTC
CASSLGVSGPEYSYEQYF
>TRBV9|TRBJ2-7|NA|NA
TGTGCCAGCAATAGGGGGGGCGGATACGAGCAGTACTTC
CASNRGGGYEQYF
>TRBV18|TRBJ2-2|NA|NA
TGTGCCAGCTCACCACCGTTACAGGGGAACACCGGGGAGCTGTTTTTT
CASSPPLQGNTGELFF
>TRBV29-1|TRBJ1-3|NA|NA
TGCAGCGTTATCCGGGGAAACACCATATATTTT
CSVIRGNTIYF
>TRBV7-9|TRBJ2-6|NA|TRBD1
TGTGCCAGCAGCCCACGACAGGGGTCATACGGGGCCAACGTCCTGACTTTC
CASSPRQGSYGANVLTF
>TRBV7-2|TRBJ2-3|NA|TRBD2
TGTGCCAGCAGCTGGAACAGCGGGGCTGGAGATACGCAGTATTTT
CASSWNSGAGDTQYF
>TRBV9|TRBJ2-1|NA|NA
TGTGCCAGCAGCTCGGGGGTCCTCGACAATGTGCAGTTCTTC
CASSSGVLDNVQFF
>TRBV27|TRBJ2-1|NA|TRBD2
TGTGCCAGCAGTTTAACTAGCGGGGCTTTCAATGAGCAGTTCTTC
CASSLTSGAFNEQFF
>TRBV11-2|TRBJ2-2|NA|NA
TGTGCCAGCAGCTTAGTAGGAGGCGGGGAGCTGTTTTTT
CASSLVGGGELFF
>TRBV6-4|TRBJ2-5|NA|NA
TGTGCCAGCAGCGGCGCCTTAGGGGAGACCCAGTACTTC
CASSGALGETQYF
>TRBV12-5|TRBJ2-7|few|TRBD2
TGTGCTAGTGGTAGCGCCTTGGGAGCGGGGGGATTCTACGAGCAGTACTTC
CASGSALGAGGFYEQYF
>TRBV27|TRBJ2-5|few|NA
TGTGCCAGCCGCAGCGTGGGGGTGGAGACCCAGTACTTC
CASRSVGVETQYF
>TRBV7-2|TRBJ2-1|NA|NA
TGTGCCAGCAGCCGGGGCGCTCAGCCCTACAATGAGCAGTTCTTC
CASSRGAQPYNEQFF
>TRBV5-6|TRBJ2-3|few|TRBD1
TGTGCCAGCAGCCCAGGGACAGGGAACCCAGATACGCAGTATTTT
CASSPGTGNPDTQYF
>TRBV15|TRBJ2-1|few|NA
TGTGCCACCAGCAGAGGAGGGAATGAGCAGTTCTTC
CATSRGGNEQFF
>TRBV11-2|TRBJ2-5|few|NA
TGTGCCAGCAGCCAAACCGGGACACACCAAGAGACCCAGTACTTC
CASSQTGTHQETQYF
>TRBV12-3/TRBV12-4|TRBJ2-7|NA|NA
TGTGCCAGCAGTTTAGCGAGGGCCGAGCAGTACTTC
CASSLARAEQYF
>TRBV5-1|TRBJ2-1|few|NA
TGCGCCAGCAGCTCAAGACTCGGGGCCAGCGCGAATGAGCAGTTCTTC
CASSSRLGASANEQFF